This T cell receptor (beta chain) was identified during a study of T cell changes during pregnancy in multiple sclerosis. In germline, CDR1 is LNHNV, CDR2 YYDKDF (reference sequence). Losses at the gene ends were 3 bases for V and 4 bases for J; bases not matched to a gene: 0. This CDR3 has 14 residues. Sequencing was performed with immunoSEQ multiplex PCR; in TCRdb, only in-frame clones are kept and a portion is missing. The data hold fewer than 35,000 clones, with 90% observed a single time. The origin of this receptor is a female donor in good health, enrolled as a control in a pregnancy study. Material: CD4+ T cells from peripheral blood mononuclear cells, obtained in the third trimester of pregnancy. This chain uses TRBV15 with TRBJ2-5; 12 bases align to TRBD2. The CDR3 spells CATSRGLAGETQYF. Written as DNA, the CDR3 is TGTGCCACCAGCAGGGGACTAGCGGGAGAGACCCAGTACTTC.